This passage covers 12 T cell receptor beta chains from one sample sequenced in a study of blood T cell repertoires in COVID-19 (dated by TCRdb to 2019 to 2021). Receptor libraries were prepared by the immunoSEQ multiplex PCR assay. As stored in TCRdb, this immuneACCESS dataset retains in-frame rearrangements with V and J assigned. A fraction of the clones does not appear; measured against another copy, unresolved V genes explain less than half of the discrepancy, and the remainder lacks a known reason. The table for this sample lists 100,000 to 120,000 clones; around 80% of them were counted only once. The top ten hold about 3.7% of the sample. What was sequenced was peripheral blood. These TCRs come from a woman of 80 years or more with acute or convalescent COVID-19.

This rearrangement joins TRBV18 to TRBJ1-3; TRBD1 is a possible D gene (6 bases). The CDR3 contains 17 residues. Germline V CDR1 and CDR2: KGHSH, LQKENI. Trimming took 3 bases from V and 3 from J, leaving 18 bases between them. The CDR3 reads CASSPDTRTEGGNTIYF. CDR3 in DNA: TGTGCCAGCTCACCGGATACTCGGACAGAGGGTGGAAACACCATATATTTT. Together with reference TRBV18 and TRBJ1-3, the CDR3 gives the full variable domain: NAGVMQNPRHLVRRRGQEARLRCSPMKGHSHVYWYRQLPEEGLKFMVYLQKENIIDESGMPKERFSAEFPKEGPSILRIQQVVRGDSAAYFCASSPDTRTEGGNTIYFGEGSWLTVV.

The chain has TRBV19 and TRBJ2-7, with TRBD1 identical over 7 bases. There are 13 residues in the CDR3. The germline V gene encodes CDR1 LNHDA and CDR2 SQIVND (reference sequence). The V segment lost 6 bases and the J segment 5 bases; nucleotides outside the gene matches: 7. CDR3 protein: CASRLTGKDEQYF. The CDR3 nucleotides read TGTGCCAGTAGGTTGACAGGGAAGGACGAGCAGTACTTC.

This rearrangement joins TRBV19 to TRBJ1-4, with 8 positions matching TRBD1. The V gene end was trimmed by 5 bases and the J gene end by 8 bases; junction bases not matched to a gene: 16. The germline V gene has CDR1 LNHDA and CDR2 SQIVND (reference sequence). This CDR3 has 17 amino acids. The CDR3 bases are TGTGCCAGTAGTCCTCGTCGTCTACAGGGGGGGAACGAAAAACTGTTTTTT. Translating it yields CASSPRRLQGGNEKLFF.

V gene TRBV28 combines with J gene TRBJ1-4; 10 bases align to TRBD1. CDR3 length: 15 residues. V was pared by 2 bases and J by 6 bases, with 3 bases of the junction left unmatched. The germline V gene encodes CDR1 MDHEN and CDR2 SYDVKM. The CDR3 sequence is CASSLTGTGDEKLFF. CDR3 DNA: TGTGCCAGCAGTTTAACCGGGACAGGGGATGAAAAACTGTTTTTT.

The J gene is TRBJ1-3, the V gene TRBV7-2; 7 positions agree with TRBD1. Trimming at V came to 1 base and at J to 3 bases, leaving 3 bases not matched to a gene. Germline CDR1 is SGHTA and CDR2 is FQGNSA. The CDR3 spans 15 residues. The CDR3 loop is CASSLERQGGNTIYF. CDR3 nucleotide sequence: TGTGCCAGCAGCTTAGAGAGACAGGGTGGAAACACCATATATTTT.

Only one count was recorded for this clone. The chain recombines TRBV10-1 with TRBJ2-7; 11 nucleotides agree with TRBD2. Germline V gives CDR1 WNHNN, CDR2 SYGVQD (reference sequence). The CDR3 runs 15 residues. J was trimmed by 2 bases and V by 6 bases; bases with no gene match: 6. CDR3 sequence reads: CASSSGTSGPYEQYF. The CDR3 nucleotides are TGCGCCAGCAGCTCCGGGACTAGCGGACCCTACGAGCAGTACTTC.

The chain carries TRBV28 and TRBJ1-4, with D tentatively TRBD1 (6 bases). The germline gives CDR1 MDHEN, CDR2 SYDVKM. V shed 2 bases and J shed 8 bases, with 12 bases lying between them. CDR3 length equals 14 residues. CDR3 protein: CASSLLQGGEKLFF. The CDR3 DNA reads as TGTGCCAGCAGTTTACTACAGGGTGGGGAAAAACTGTTTTTT.

The chain combines TRBV11-2 with TRBJ2-5; 9 bases align to TRBD2. The V gene end was trimmed by 4 bases and the J gene end by 5 bases; junction bases not matched to a gene: 5. This CDR3 is built from 14 residues. The germline gives CDR1 SGHAT, CDR2 FQNNGV. This CDR3 reads CASSSAGGRETQYF. The CDR3 DNA is TGTGCCAGCAGCTCCGCGGGGGGGAGGGAGACCCAGTACTTC.

This clone has just a few counts. The V and J genes are TRBV5-8 and TRBJ2-2; 9 bases agree with TRBD1. This CDR3 comprises 15 residues. CDR1 and CDR2 (germline): SGHTS, YDEGEE. V lost 4 bases to trimming and J lost 7 bases; unmatched junction nucleotides: 8. The CDR3 DNA is TGTGCCAGCAGCGGAAGGGACAGGGCTATCGGGGAGCTGTTTTTT. Translation gives CASSGRDRAIGELFF.

V gene TRBV18 combines with J gene TRBJ1-4; 12 positions match TRBD1. The germline gives CDR1 KGHSH, CDR2 LQKENI. The CDR3 spans 16 residues. V lost 2 bases to trimming and J lost 7 bases; unmatched junction nucleotides: 5. CDR3 DNA: TGTGCCAGCTCACCAATGGGACAGGGGGCTCGTGAAAAACTGTTTTTT. Its translation: CASSPMGQGAREKLFF.

This clone is a singleton in its sample. The chain combines TRBV19 with TRBJ2-5; D is possibly TRBD1 (6 bases). This CDR3 spans 15 amino acids. Germline V gene data show CDR1 as LNHDA and CDR2 as SQIVND (reference sequence). The germline V and J ends were trimmed by 3 bases and 1 base, with 12 bases remaining between them. CDR3 bases: TGTGCCAGTAGTATTTTCAGGGGTTCCCAAGAGACCCAGTACTTC. As protein: CASSIFRGSQETQYF.

V usage is TRBV5-6 and J usage is TRBJ2-3; the match to TRBD2 covers 10 bases. With V trimmed by 1 base and J by 4 bases, 6 bases remained unmatched. The CDR3 has 16 amino acids. The germline V gene encodes CDR1 SGHDT and CDR2 YYEEEE. The CDR3 protein is CASSLSASGSADTQYF. CDR3 coding DNA: TGTGCCAGCAGCTTGTCTGCTAGCGGGAGCGCAGATACGCAGTATTTT. Full variable domain (outside the CDR3, taken from reference TRBV5-6 and TRBJ2-3): DAGVTQSPTHLIKTRGQQVTLRCSPKSGHDTVSWYQQALGQGPQFIFQYYEEEERQRGNFPDRFSGHQFPNYSSELNVNALLLGDSALYLCASSLSASGSADTQYFGPGTRLTVL.